This T cell receptor beta chain stems from a study of blood T cell repertoires in COVID-19. About the study: Acute and convalescent COVID-19 samples came from the United States, Italy and Spain. Nucleic acid was either cDNA or gDNA, and it came from T cells, B-cell-depleted T cells, or PBMCs.

The CDR3 is made up of 15 amino acids. Germline CDR1 is LGHDT and CDR2 is YNNKEL (reference sequence). V was pared by 1 base and J by 8 bases, with 9 bases of the junction left unmatched. Using immunoSEQ multiplex PCR, the repertoire was profiled, and TCRdb retains in-frame clones only, with some absent. The table shows 430,000 or so clones, with around 90% occurring only once. V usage is TRBV3-1 (or the pseudogene TRBV3-2) and J usage is TRBJ2-7; TRBD2 matches at 9 bases. Material: peripheral blood. The receptor's source is a man between 18 and 35 years old with COVID-19, enrolled during active disease. CDR3 sequence: CASSQGRLAGRQQYF. CDR3 in DNA: TGTGCCAGCAGCCAAGGTCGCCTAGCGGGGAGACAGCAGTACTTC.